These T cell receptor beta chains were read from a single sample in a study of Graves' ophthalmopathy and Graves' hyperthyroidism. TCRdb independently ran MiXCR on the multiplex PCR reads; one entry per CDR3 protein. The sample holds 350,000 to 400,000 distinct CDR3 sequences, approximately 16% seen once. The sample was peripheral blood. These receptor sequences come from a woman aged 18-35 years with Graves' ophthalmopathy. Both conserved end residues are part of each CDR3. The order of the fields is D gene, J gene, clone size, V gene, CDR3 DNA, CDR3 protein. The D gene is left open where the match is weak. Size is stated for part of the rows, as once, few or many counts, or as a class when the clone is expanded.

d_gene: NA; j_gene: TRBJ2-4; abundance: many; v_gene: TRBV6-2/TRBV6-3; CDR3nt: TGTGCCAGCAGTTACTCCGGAGGCTACATTCAGTACTTC; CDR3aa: CASSYSGGYIQYF
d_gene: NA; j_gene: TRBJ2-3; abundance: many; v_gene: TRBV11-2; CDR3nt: TGTGCCAGCAGCTTAGGCCGATACCGGGCCCAGCTTTGGGGTACGCAGTATTTT; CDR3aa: CASSLGRYRAQLWGTQYF
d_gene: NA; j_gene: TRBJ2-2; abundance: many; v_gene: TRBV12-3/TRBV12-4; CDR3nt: TGTGCCAGCAGGGACAAACAGGGACCGAGGGGCCTGTTTTTT; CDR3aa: CASRDKQGPRGLFF
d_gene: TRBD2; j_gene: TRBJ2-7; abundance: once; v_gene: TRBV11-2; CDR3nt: TGTGCCAGCAGCGTAACTAGCGGGGGGGCCGACGAGCAGTACTTC; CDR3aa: CASSVTSGGADEQYF
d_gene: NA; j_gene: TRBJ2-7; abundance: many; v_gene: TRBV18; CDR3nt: TGTGCCAGCTCACCATCAGTTACCTACGAGCAGTACTTC; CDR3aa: CASSPSVTYEQYF
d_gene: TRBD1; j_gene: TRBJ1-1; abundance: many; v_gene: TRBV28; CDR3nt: TGTGCCAGCGGCCCCAGGGGGCGTACTGAAGCTTTCTTT; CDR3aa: CASGPRGRTEAFF
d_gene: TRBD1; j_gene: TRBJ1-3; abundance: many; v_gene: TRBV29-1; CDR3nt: TGCAGCGTTGGGGACAGGGTGAGGAACACCATATATTTT; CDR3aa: CSVGDRVRNTIYF
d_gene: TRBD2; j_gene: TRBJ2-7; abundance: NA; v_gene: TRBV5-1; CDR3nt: TGCGCCAGCACCCGGGGCGGGAGCTCCTACGAGCAGTACTTC; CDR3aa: CASTRGGSSYEQYF
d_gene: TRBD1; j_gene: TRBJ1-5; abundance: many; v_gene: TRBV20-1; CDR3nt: TGCAGTGCGGTCCTTCCCACTACAGGGGTTAATCAGCCCCAGCATTTT; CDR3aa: CSAVLPTTGVNQPQHF
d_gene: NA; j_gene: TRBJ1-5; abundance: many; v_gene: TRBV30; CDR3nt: TGTGCCTGGAGTGTACAGCTGGGGCAGGGCAATCAGCCCCAGCATTTT; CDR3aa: CAWSVQLGQGNQPQHF
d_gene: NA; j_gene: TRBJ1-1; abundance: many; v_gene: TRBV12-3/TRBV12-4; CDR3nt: TGTGCCAGCAGTCGCCAAGGGAGGGTTCCGAACACTGAAGCTTTCTTT; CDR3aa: CASSRQGRVPNTEAFF
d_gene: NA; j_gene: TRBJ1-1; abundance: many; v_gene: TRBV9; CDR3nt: TGTGCCAGCAGCACCGAGACAGGTGAAGCTTTCTTT; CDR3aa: CASSTETGEAFF
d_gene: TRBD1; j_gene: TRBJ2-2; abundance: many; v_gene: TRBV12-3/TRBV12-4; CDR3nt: TGTGCCAGCAGTTTTCATGCCTGGGACAGGGGAAACACCGGGGAGCTGTTTTTT; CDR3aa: CASSFHAWDRGNTGELFF
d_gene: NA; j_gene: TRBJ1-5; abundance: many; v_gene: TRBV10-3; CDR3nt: TGTGCCATCAGTGAGTCGCTTAAAGAATCCGGAGCAAGCAATCAGCCCCAGCATTTT; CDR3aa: CAISESLKESGASNQPQHF
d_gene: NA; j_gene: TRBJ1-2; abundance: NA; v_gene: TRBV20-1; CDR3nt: TGCAGTGCTAGTTGGGACACTTACTATGGCTACACCTTC; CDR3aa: CSASWDTYYGYTF
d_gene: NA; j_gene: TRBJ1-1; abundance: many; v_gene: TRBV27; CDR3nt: TGTGCCAGCAGTTTATTGGAGGGGAACACTGAAGCTTTCTTT; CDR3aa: CASSLLEGNTEAFF
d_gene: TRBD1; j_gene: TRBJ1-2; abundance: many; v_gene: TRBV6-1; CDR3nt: TGTGCCAGCAGCGACCCCCGGGCAGGGGGCAACTATGGCTACACCTTC; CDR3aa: CASSDPRAGGNYGYTF
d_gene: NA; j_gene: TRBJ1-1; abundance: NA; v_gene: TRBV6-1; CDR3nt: TGTGCCAGCAGCTCAGCCGGGATCGCGGGCAAAGCTTTCTTT; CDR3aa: CASSSAGIAGKAFF
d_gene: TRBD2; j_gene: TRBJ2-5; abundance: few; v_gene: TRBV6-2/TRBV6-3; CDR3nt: TGTGCCAGCAGTTACGACAAGGGAGGGTCAGAGACCCAGTACTTC; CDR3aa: CASSYDKGGSETQYF
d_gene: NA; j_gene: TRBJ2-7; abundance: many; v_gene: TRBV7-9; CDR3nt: TGTGCCAGCAGCTTAATCAAAACAGGAGGGGACTACGAGCAGTACTTC; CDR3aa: CASSLIKTGGDYEQYF
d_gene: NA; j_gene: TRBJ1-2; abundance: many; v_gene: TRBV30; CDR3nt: TGTGCCTGGAGTGTGATATGGGACTACACCTTC; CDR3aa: CAWSVIWDYTF
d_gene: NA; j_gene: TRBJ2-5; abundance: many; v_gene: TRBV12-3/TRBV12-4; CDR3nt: TGTGCCAGCAGGCGGGACACTCAAGAGACCCAGTACTTC; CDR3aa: CASRRDTQETQYF
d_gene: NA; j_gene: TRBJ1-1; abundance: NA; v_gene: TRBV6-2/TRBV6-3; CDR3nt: TGTGCCAGCAGTTACAAAGAGGGCTGGGGCACTGAAGCTTTCTTT; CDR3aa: CASSYKEGWGTEAFF
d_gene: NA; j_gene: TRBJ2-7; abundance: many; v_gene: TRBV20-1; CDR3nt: TGCAGTGCTAGCGACCTACAACAGGGAGGGGACTACGAGCAGTACTTC; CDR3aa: CSASDLQQGGDYEQYF
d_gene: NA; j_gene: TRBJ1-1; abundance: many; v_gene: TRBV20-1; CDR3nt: TGCAGTGCTCCCAACTCCCATTGGCGCGGAGCTTTCTTT; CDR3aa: CSAPNSHWRGAFF
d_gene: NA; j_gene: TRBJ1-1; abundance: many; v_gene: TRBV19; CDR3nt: TGTGCCAGTAGTACCACGCACTTACAGGAGATTAACACTGAAGCTTTCTTT; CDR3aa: CASSTTHLQEINTEAFF
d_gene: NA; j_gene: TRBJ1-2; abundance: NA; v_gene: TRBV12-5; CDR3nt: TGTGCTAGTGGTTTGTGGCAGGAATCCACTAACTATGGCTACACCTTC; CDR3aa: CASGLWQESTNYGYTF
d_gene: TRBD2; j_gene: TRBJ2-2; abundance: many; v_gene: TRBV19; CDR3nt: TGTGCCAGTAGTACTCTAGCGGGAGGACGCACCGGGGAGCTGTTTTTT; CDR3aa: CASSTLAGGRTGELFF
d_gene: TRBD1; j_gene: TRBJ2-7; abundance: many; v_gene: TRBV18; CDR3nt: TGTGCCAGCAGCCCGGGACAGACCTACGAGCAGTACTTC; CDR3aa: CASSPGQTYEQYF